Below, 5 T cell receptor beta chains from the same sample are listed, as sequenced in a study of control samples from healthy donors and cancer patients. Clones were sequenced by immunoSEQ multiplex PCR, and TCRdb holds only the in-frame ones, with some missing. The table shows about 98,000 clones, with 82% occurring only once. Material for sequencing was blood. The source is a man aged 55 to 70 in good health.

The genes are TRBV12-3 or TRBV12-4 and TRBJ1-2, with unresolved D. The CDR3 is 13 amino acids. Trimming shortened V by 2 bases and J by 2 bases, and 6 bases separated the two germline ends. The CDR3 sequence is CASSLLLNYGYTF. The CDR3 DNA is TGTGCCAGCAGTTTATTACTGAACTATGGCTACACCTTC.

The chain carries TRBV4-2 and TRBJ1-1; D gene ambiguous. V lost 0 bases to trimming and J lost 1 base, with 6 bases between them. The CDR3 extends over 14 amino acids. CDR1 and CDR2 from the germline V gene are LGHNA and YNFKEQ. CDR3 amino acids: CASSQDSPNTEAFF. As DNA, the CDR3 is TGTGCCAGCAGCCAAGATTCCCCGAACACTGAAGCTTTCTTT.

This sequence joins TRBV19 and TRBJ2-1, with 9 positions matching TRBD1. The trim removed 5 bases at V and 6 bases at J, leaving 8 bases unmatched. The CDR3 contains 15 residues. Germline values: CDR1 LNHDA, CDR2 SQIVND (reference sequence). The CDR3 here is CASSVNRGRGNEQFF. For the CDR3, the DNA is TGTGCCAGTAGTGTAAACAGGGGGCGAGGCAATGAGCAGTTCTTC.

This chain joins TRBV5-1 and TRBJ2-2; D may be TRBD1 (6 bases). Between the trimmed V and J ends, which lost 7 bases and 0 bases, there was a span of 16 bases. CDR3 length equals 16 residues. CDR1 is SGHRS, CDR2 YFSETQ, per germline. The CDR3 bases are TGCGCCAGCCTTAATACAGGGCTTGCGAACACCGGGGAGCTGTTTTTT. Protein sequence: CASLNTGLANTGELFF.

The V and J genes are TRBV3-1 (or the pseudogene TRBV3-2) and TRBJ2-3; TRBD2 agrees at 8 bases. This CDR3 contains 17 residues. V trimming: 0 bases; J trimming: 4 bases; junction bases outside the gene matches: 9. Germline CDR1 reads LGHDT; CDR2 reads YNNKEL (reference sequence). The CDR3: CASSQEVSRTSPDTQYF. The CDR3 region has the DNA TGTGCCAGCAGCCAAGAAGTCTCCCGGACTAGCCCAGATACGCAGTATTTT.